This record concerns one T cell receptor (beta chain) sequence. Its cognate antigen has yet to be identified. No much larger clone exists at a distance of one base, and base qualities are not known. The sample comes from a study of T cell responses to AZD1222 COVID-19 vaccine (dated by TCRdb to the early 2020s). General notes on the study: AZD1222 recipients with second doses at about 4 weeks or about 12 weeks were pooled, because spike-specific TCR depth and breadth did not differ between schedules. TCR sequencing covered approximately 230 trial participants: 200 to 220 given two doses of AZD1222 and 26 given two doses of MenACWY control vaccine. Trial participants were enrolled by age into subgroups of 18-55, 56-69 and 70-plus years, and around 150, 29 and 61 TCR-sequenced participants, respectively, were included in these subgroups.

The full study reports these points: CD4 TCRs associated with the vaccine covered the entire spike protein, and the dominant responses were in regions 160-218 and 743-854. No day 14 peak-response samples were available, so repertoires were characterized only after the peak T cell response. Participants were mostly white British and included more females than males, and it was suggested by the authors that clonal diversity may have been underestimated. Conclusions about previously exposed vaccinees are limited because only five or six AZD1222 recipients were SARS-CoV-2 seropositive at baseline. Reportedly, almost half of the unique spike-specific TCRs recognized epitopes lying outside the regions that are mutated in the B.1.351 and B.1.1.7 variants. Spike-specific TCR breadth and depth rose significantly after two AZD1222 doses compared with day 0 and with MenACWY recipients. In the small 56-69-year group, the increase in depth fell short of significance, most likely because of low power.

The CDR3 runs 13 amino acids, cysteine and phenylalanine included. CDR3 DNA only is kept here, 39 bases in frame from base 1. As encoded in the germline V gene, CDR1 is SGHRS while CDR2 is YFSETQ. V is pruned by 3 bases and J by 6 bases, leaving 3 bases of the junction without a gene match. The CDR3 regions of human TCRbeta chains were analyzed by immunosequencing. The study's own analysis went as follows. Repertoire TCRs were checked for matches against a reference library of SARS-CoV-2-specific TCRs that had been generated using the MIRA antigen-specificity platform. Breadth was defined as the fraction of unique TCRs that were SARS-CoV-2-associated. Depth was defined as the fraction of total T cells that were SARS-CoV-2-associated. Each spike-specific TCR was assigned to its reactive spike region and to a CD4 or CD8 class using the MIRA data. Log10-transformed breadth and depth values were compared by one-way ANOVA with Sidak's multiple comparisons tests. Imported from immuneACCESS, the table was reduced by TCRdb to in-frame sequences with V and J called. These copies leave out some clones; in studies compared against another copy, an unresolved V gene accounts for under half, and the cause of the remainder is not known. V, J and clone size were drawn from that table, and D and trimming were deduced from the DNA. The sample records 95,000 to 150,000 clones, 75% to 90% of which are singletons. The top ten hold around 3.1% of the sample.

The time point label corresponds to: baseline before first vaccination. The vaccinee samples were drawn from two UK trials, COV001 and COV002, one of which was a single-blind randomized controlled phase 2/3 trial testing AZD1222 (ChAdOx1 nCoV-19) in healthy adults. For TCRbeta chain sequencing, PBMC samples were collected from trial participants at day 0 and at day 28 after the second dose. The sample was peripheral blood, taken on day 0 of AZD1222 vaccination. This receptor was identified in an adult in good health. The chain is made from TRBV5-1 and TRBJ1-2, with 9 junctional bases fitting TRBD1. At the DNA level, the sequence is TGCGCCAGCAGCTCCGACAGGGGGGATGGCTACACCTTC. It translates to CASSSDRGDGYTF.